Below, 27 T cell receptor beta chains from the same sample are listed, as sequenced in a study of blood T cell repertoires in COVID-19 (dated by TCRdb to the early 2020s). Library prep was done by the immunoSEQ multiplex PCR assay. In its TCRdb copy, this immuneACCESS table keeps in-frame sequences only and misses some clones. Where compared with another copy, unresolved V genes explain less than half of these, and the others have no known cause. For this sample there are about 120,000 clones; roughly 90% appear just once. The top ten hold about 4.5% of the sample. The material sequenced was peripheral blood. Receptor source: a man between 40 and 49 years old with acute or convalescent COVID-19.

This rearrangement joins TRBV19 to TRBJ2-3; D unclear. V lost 3 bases, J lost 3 bases, and 13 bases lay in between. The CDR3 extends over 15 amino acids. Germline CDR1 and CDR2: LNHDA and SQIVND (reference sequence). In DNA, the CDR3 is TGTGCCAGTAGTATGGGTGGAGCAAAGACAGATACGCAGTATTTT. Translated: CASSMGGAKTDTQYF.

The V gene is TRBV2, the J gene TRBJ2-7; tentative D call: TRBD2 (6 bases). Trimming took 3 bases from V and 5 from J, leaving 11 bases between them. Germline-derived CDR1 and CDR2 are SNHLY and FYNNEI. CDR3 length: 13 residues. The CDR3 spells CASSEEGSHEQYF. The CDR3 DNA is TGTGCCAGCAGTGAGGAGGGGTCCCACGAGCAGTACTTC.

The genes are TRBV5-5 and TRBJ1-4, with a tentative D call TRBD1 (5 bases). V dropped 4 bases and J dropped 3 bases, with 10 bases sitting between them. The CDR3 covers 14 residues. Germline V gene lookup returns CDR1 SGHKS and CDR2 YYEKEE (reference sequence). Written as DNA, the CDR3 is TGTGCCAGCAGCATAGACAGCGCTAATGAAAAACTGTTTTTT. Translation: CASSIDSANEKLFF. Drawing the rest from reference TRBV5-5 and TRBJ1-4, the complete variable domain is DAGVTQSPTHLIKTRGQQVTLRCSPISGHKSVSWYQQVLGQGPQFIFQYYEKEERGRGNFPDRFSARQFPNYSSELNVNALLLGDSALYLCASSIDSANEKLFFGSGTQLSVL.

J is TRBJ1-1 and V is TRBV27; D possibly corresponds to TRBD1 (6 bases). Germline V gene lookup returns CDR1 MNHEY and CDR2 SMNVEV (reference sequence). The CDR3 runs to 14 residues. V lost 6 bases, J lost 3 bases, and 14 bases lay in between. This chain's CDR3 is CASSRRDTHTEAFF. For the CDR3, the DNA is TGTGCCAGCAGCCGACGGGACACCCACACTGAAGCTTTCTTT.

The DNA for the CDR3 is TGTGCCATCGGGGGGGTACGAGAGAATCAGCCCCAGCATTTT. Encoded protein: CAIGGVRENQPQHF. The chain uses TRBV10-3 and TRBJ1-5; D may be TRBD1 (5 bases). This CDR3 is 14 amino acids long. V lost 8 bases and J lost 4, with 15 bases in between. Germline V gene sequence: CDR1 ENHRY, CDR2 SYGVKD.

V gene TRBV30 combines with J gene TRBJ2-7; 7 positions agree with TRBD1. This CDR3 spans 14 amino acids. Trimming took 0 bases from V and 0 from J; bases not matched to a gene: 2. Germline CDR1 and CDR2: GTSNPN and SVGIG (reference sequence). The CDR3: CAWSVGTDSYEQYF. Written as DNA, the CDR3 is TGTGCCTGGAGTGTCGGGACAGACTCCTACGAGCAGTACTTC.

The V call is TRBV5-1, the J call TRBJ2-2, with 9 positions matching TRBD1. The CDR3 sequence is 22 residues long. Germline assignment: CDR1 SGHRS and CDR2 YFSETQ. The V gene end was trimmed by 3 bases and the J gene end by 1 base; junction bases not matched to a gene: 22. CDR3 nucleotide sequence: TGCGCCAGCAGCTACATTAGCATCGGGACAGGGTATAGTTTTTTGAACACCGGGGAGCTGTTTTTT. It is translated as CASSYISIGTGYSFLNTGELFF.

The chain joins TRBV15 to TRBJ1-2, with 8 bases fitting TRBD1. The CDR3 has 15 residues. Per the germline V gene, CDR1 is LNHNV and CDR2 is YYDKDF (reference sequence). Unmatched junction bases numbered 8, after V lost 3 bases and J lost 5 bases. The CDR3, as DNA: TGTGCCACCAGCAGGGGGACAGGTCTGGAGTATGGCTACACCTTC. This sequence encodes CATSRGTGLEYGYTF.

This rearrangement joins TRBV6-5 to TRBJ2-7; 9 bases match TRBD2. Trimming removed 11 bases from V and 3 bases from J; junction bases left unmatched: 8. Looked up from germline, CDR1 is MNHEY and CDR2 is SVGAGI. The CDR3 has 13 amino acids. As DNA, the CDR3 is TGTGCCTCACTAGGACTAGCGAGCTACGAGCAGTACTTC. Translating it yields CASLGLASYEQYF.

The J gene is TRBJ2-6, the V gene TRBV2; maybe TRBD1 (6 bases). Germline V gene lookup returns CDR1 SNHLY and CDR2 FYNNEI. V was cut by 7 bases and J by 0 bases, with 13 bases left in between. The CDR3 is 16 amino acids. The CDR3 sequence: CASTFGQFSGANVLTF. DNA for the CDR3: TGTGCCAGCACCTTCGGACAGTTCTCTGGGGCCAACGTCCTGACTTTC.

The chain couples TRBV27 to TRBJ2-1; no firm D call. Trimming stripped 10 bases from V and 2 bases from J, with 18 bases between. This CDR3 comprises 15 residues. The germline CDR1 and CDR2 sequences are MNHEY and SMNVEV (reference sequence). This CDR3 reads CATRSLGQPYNEQFF. The CDR3 nucleotides are TGTGCCACCAGATCCTTGGGCCAGCCCTACAATGAGCAGTTCTTC.

The rearrangement links TRBV3-1 (or the pseudogene TRBV3-2) to TRBJ2-3; 8 bases are shared with TRBD2. The ends lost 3 bases at V and 6 bases at J; junction bases unmatched: 11. CDR1 and CDR2 from the germline V gene are LGHDT and YNNKEL (reference sequence). The CDR3 loop spans 16 amino acids. CDR3 residues: CASSQISGSRGDTQYF. As DNA, the CDR3 is TGTGCCAGCAGCCAGATAAGCGGGAGTCGGGGCGATACGCAGTATTTT.

The chain uses TRBV5-1 and TRBJ2-7, with 8 bases fitting TRBD1. V was pared by 4 bases and J by 4 bases, with 7 bases of the junction left unmatched. Germline assignment: CDR1 SGHRS and CDR2 YFSETQ. The CDR3 has 14 amino acids. The CDR3 nucleotides are TGCGCCAGCAGCCCACCGGGACAGGAGTACGAGCAGTACTTC. Translation gives CASSPPGQEYEQYF.

This rearrangement joins TRBV12-3 or TRBV12-4 to TRBJ2-7, with TRBD1 as a possible D gene (6 bases). The V and J ends lost 2 bases and 6 bases respectively, with 8 bases between them. CDR3 size: 12 residues. Here the CDR3 DNA reads TGTGCCAGCAGTTTAACACAGGGCGAGCAGTACTTC. Protein product: CASSLTQGEQYF.

The chain employs TRBV6-2 or TRBV6-3 and TRBJ2-1, with 10 bases aligning to TRBD1. Germline CDR1 is MNHEY and CDR2 is SVGEGT. This CDR3 has 16 amino acids. The trim removed 5 bases at V and 2 bases at J, leaving 6 bases unmatched. The CDR3, as DNA: TGTGCCAGCAGTCAGACCGGGACAGGGGCCTACAATGAGCAGTTCTTC. This sequence encodes CASSQTGTGAYNEQFF.

The J gene is TRBJ2-7, the V gene TRBV6-5; D remains ambiguous. Between the trimmed V and J ends, which lost 2 bases and 1 base, there was a span of 6 bases. CDR3 length: 13 amino acids. Per the germline V gene, CDR1 is MNHEY and CDR2 is SVGAGI. This CDR3 is CASSYPGSYEQYF. Written as DNA, the CDR3 is TGTGCCAGCAGTTACCCCGGTTCCTACGAGCAGTACTTC.

The V call is TRBV9, the J call TRBJ2-1; 9 nucleotides agree with TRBD2. This CDR3 has 17 residues. The J segment lost 3 bases and the V segment lost 3 bases, leaving 10 bases of the junction unmatched. Germline V lookup: CDR1 SGDLS, CDR2 YYNGEE. CDR3 nucleotide sequence: TGTGCCAGCAGCGGGCCCTCCGGGACTAGCTTCTACAATGAGCAGTTCTTC. Translated: CASSGPSGTSFYNEQFF.

V gene TRBV30 combines with J gene TRBJ1-1; D is ambiguous. Germline CDR1 reads GTSNPN; CDR2 reads SVGIG (reference sequence). The CDR3 is 13 residues long. Trimming left V 0 bases short and J 11 bases short, with 16 bases between. CDR3 DNA sequence: TGTGCCTGGAGTGTAGAAAACCAGTTGAGGGCTTTCTTT. The encoded protein is CAWSVENQLRAFF.

This clone occurred a few times. The genes are TRBV11-3 and TRBJ2-1; 11 positions match TRBD2. The CDR3 is made up of 14 amino acids. Looked up from germline, CDR1 is SGHNT and CDR2 is YENEEA. Trimming at V came to 5 bases and at J to 7 bases, leaving 4 bases not matched to a gene. The CDR3 DNA reads TGTGCCAGCAGCCAGACTAGCGGGGCTAATGAGCAGTTCTTC. Encoded protein: CASSQTSGANEQFF.

The chain carries TRBV6-5 and TRBJ1-5; D gene ambiguous. With 0 bases removed from V and 10 bases from J, the gap between germline ends came to 13 bases. The length of the CDR3 is 14 residues. Per germline, CDR1 MNHEY and CDR2 SVGAGI. For the CDR3, the DNA is TGTGCCAGCAGTTACTCGGCCCATGAACAACCCCAGCATTTT. Translating gives CASSYSAHEQPQHF.

The genes are TRBV4-1 and TRBJ1-1, with 7 bases matching TRBD1. CDR3 length equals 14 residues. CDR1 and CDR2 from the germline V gene are MGHRA and YSYEKL. Trimming cost V 3 bases and J 1 base; bases outside gene matches: 2. The CDR3 sequence: CASSQGQQNTEAFF. The CDR3 region has the DNA TGCGCCAGCAGCCAGGGACAGCAGAACACTGAAGCTTTCTTT.

The chain links TRBV27 to TRBJ1-2; a weak D match, TRBD1 (6 bases). The CDR3 has 13 residues. Per germline, CDR1 MNHEY and CDR2 SMNVEV (reference sequence). Trimming removed 5 bases from V and 4 bases from J, with 11 bases in between. In DNA form, the CDR3 reads TGTGCCAGCAGTCCCCAGGGGCCCTATGGCTACACCTTC. Translating it yields CASSPQGPYGYTF.

J is TRBJ1-5 and V is TRBV7-8; D is undetermined. CDR3 length equals 16 residues. Looked up from germline, CDR1 is SGHVS and CDR2 is FQNEAQ. V shed 1 base and J shed 0 bases, with 10 bases lying between them. CDR3 nucleotide sequence: TGTGCCAGCAGCTTAGGCCCACACCTTAGCAATCAGCCCCAGCATTTT. Translating gives CASSLGPHLSNQPQHF.

The chain recombines TRBV16 with TRBJ1-5, with D possibly TRBD1 on 6 matching bases. CDR1 is KGHSY, CDR2 FQNENV, per germline. The V end lost 0 bases, the J end lost 3 bases, and 15 bases lay between the germline ends. The CDR3 is made up of 17 amino acids. CDR3: CASSQSPGGPNNQPQHF. CDR3 nucleotide sequence: TGTGCCAGCAGCCAATCGCCGGGGGGGCCCAACAATCAGCCCCAGCATTTT.

The chain joins TRBV7-6 to TRBJ1-2; no clear D. The CDR3 contains 14 residues. Germline values: CDR1 SGHVS, CDR2 FNYEAQ. Trimming took 8 bases from V and 4 from J, leaving 17 bases between them. The CDR3 DNA sequence: TGTGCCAGCGCTCGGGGATCAATTTTCTATGGCTACACCTTC. Amino acid sequence: CASARGSIFYGYTF.

V and J are TRBV7-9 and TRBJ1-1; no clear D. The V gene's germline CDR1 is SEHNR and CDR2 FQNEAQ (reference sequence). Trimming stripped 5 bases from V and 4 bases from J, with 14 bases between. The CDR3 length is 14 residues. The CDR3 loop reads CASSPRRGGTEAFF. CDR3 sequence (DNA): TGTGCCAGCAGCCCCCGACGGGGAGGCACTGAAGCTTTCTTT. The complete variable domain, with remaining parts taken from reference TRBV7-9 and TRBJ1-1, reads DTGVSQNPRHKITKRGQNVTFRCDPISEHNRLYWYRQTLGQGPEFLTYFQNEAQLEKSRLLSDRFSAERPKGSFSTLEIQRTEQGDSAMYLCASSPRRGGTEAFFGQGTRLTVV.

The chain combines TRBV29-1 with TRBJ2-7, with D unresolved. This CDR3 is 13 amino acids long. Trimming pared 7 bases from V and 0 bases from J, leaving 13 bases between. The germline V gene has CDR1 SQVTM and CDR2 ANQGSEA. The CDR3: CSARHADSYEQYF. As DNA, the CDR3 is TGCAGCGCAAGACACGCTGACTCCTACGAGCAGTACTTC.